The subject of this entry is one T cell receptor beta chain. The sample is drawn from a study of control samples from healthy donors and cancer patients. Assay used: immunoSEQ multiplex PCR; TCRdb lists only in-frame clones, some missing. The table shows approximately 150,000 clones, with approximately 93% occurring only once. Sequencing used blood. The TCR sequence derives from a man younger than 30 in good health.

In nucleotides, the CDR3 is TGTGCCAGCTCCCCGGTCGGGATCCCGGGACAGGGTTCGGGGGAGCTGTTTTTT. Translating it yields CASSPVGIPGQGSGELFF. The chain couples TRBV3-1 (or the pseudogene TRBV3-2) to TRBJ2-2; 9 bases are shared with TRBD1. V was clipped by 8 bases and J by 8 bases; unmatched bases: 21. Germline-derived CDR1 and CDR2 are LGHDT and YNNKEL (reference sequence). This CDR3 has 18 residues.